A single sample is the source of the 4 T cell receptor beta chains below, sequenced in a study of T cell changes during pregnancy in multiple sclerosis. Libraries were prepared by immunoSEQ multiplex PCR; TCRdb keeps only in-frame clonotypes and omits some of them. The data hold around 40,000 clones, with 92% observed a single time. Sequenced material: CD8+ T cells from peripheral blood mononuclear cells, taken in the third trimester of pregnancy. The receptor source for this set is a female donor with multiple sclerosis, enrolled in a pregnancy study.

This rearrangement joins TRBV11-3 to TRBJ2-1, with D perhaps matching TRBD1 (6 bases). Germline lookup yields CDR1 SGHNT and CDR2 YENEEA. The V gene lost 1 base and the J gene lost 0 bases, with 10 bases spanning the gap. The CDR3 consists of 16 residues. This CDR3 reads CASSLGGGSSYNEQFF. The DNA of the CDR3 is TGTGCCAGCAGCTTAGGAGGGGGAAGCTCCTACAATGAGCAGTTCTTC.

The chain combines TRBV4-3 with TRBJ2-5; D remains unclear. The V and J ends lost 0 bases and 1 base respectively, with 12 bases between them. Germline V gene sequence: CDR1 LGHNA, CDR2 YSLEER. This CDR3 comprises 16 residues. In DNA form, the CDR3 reads TGCGCCAGCAGCCAAGATTCAGAACAGACCCAAGAGACCCAGTACTTC. Encoded protein: CASSQDSEQTQETQYF.

This chain links TRBV19 with TRBJ1-1; possible D gene TRBD1, 6 bases. The CDR3 loop spans 17 amino acids. CDR1 is LNHDA, CDR2 SQIVND, per germline (reference sequence). V gave up 3 bases and J gave up 0 bases, with 17 bases separating them. As DNA, the CDR3 is TGTGCCAGTAGTATCCCATACAGGGATATGGTGAACACTGAAGCTTTCTTT. Translation: CASSIPYRDMVNTEAFF. Full variable domain (missing parts from reference TRBV19 and TRBJ1-1): DGGITQSPKYLFRKEGQNVTLSCEQNLNHDAMYWYRQDPGQGLRLIYYSQIVNDFQKGDIAEGYSVSREKKESFPLTVTSAQKNPTAFYLCASSIPYRDMVNTEAFFGQGTRLTVV.

This sequence joins TRBV4-3 and TRBJ2-1; 7 positions match TRBD2. Germline V gene lookup returns CDR1 LGHNA and CDR2 YSLEER. The ends lost 4 bases at V and 4 bases at J; junction bases unmatched: 7. This CDR3 is built from 15 residues. The CDR3 loop is CASSLSSGDYNEQFF. CDR3 DNA: TGCGCCAGCAGCCTTTCTAGCGGAGATTACAATGAGCAGTTCTTC.